Sequencing of this T cell receptor beta chain was carried out in a study of blood T cell repertoires in COVID-19 (dated by TCRdb to the early 2020s). Concerning the study at large: Samples from collaborators originated in the United States, Italy and Spain and spanned both the acute and convalescent phases of COVID-19. The prospective study material was composed of cDNA or gDNA derived from T cells, B-cell-depleted T cells, or PBMCs. Deeply sampled blood TCRbeta repertoires from subjects exposed to, actively infected with, or recovered from COVID-19 were included in the dataset. The repertoires were released in a freely available public database meant as a resource for research on the immune response to SARS-CoV-2. Samples were obtained from the ongoing ImmuneRACE study (first 160 participants) and from 1,254 subjects provided by 6 global collaborators. A de-identified subject ID, COVID-19 status, age in years and sex were almost always included in the sample metadata. Where HLA class I and class II types were available, the types were taken from metadata supplied by the sample provider, not from assay-based typing.

The CDR3 goes from the cysteine to the phenylalanine over 15 residues. Kept here is only the CDR3 DNA, which spans 45 bases and is read in frame from base 1. Via the germline V gene, CDR1 is MNHNS and CDR2 SASEGT. The junction shows trimming of 3 bases on V and 7 bases on J, and the gene matches do not reach 7 bases of it. Samples from volunteer blood donors who had recovered from COVID-19 were contributed by a second Seattle source. Each collaborating institution followed its own protocols to collect whole blood in K2EDTA tubes. Collaborator samples were shipped for TCRbeta analysis as frozen whole blood, isolated PBMCs, or DNA extracted from either sample type. TCRbeta CDR3 regions were amplified from genomic DNA by means of the immunoSEQ Assay, a bias-controlled multiplex PCR. The original methods were these. The number of nucleated cells in each sample was estimated by amplification of reference gene primers within the assay. To quantify the absolute abundance of each unique TCRbeta CDR3 rearrangement, sequence reads were collapsed and filtered. Productive Simpson clonality was computed per sample as the square root of Simpson's diversity index over productive rearrangements. TCRdb took over this immuneACCESS table, retaining in-frame rearrangements with V and J assigned. Such tables are incomplete; in checked studies, under half of the missing clones stem from an unresolved V gene, and the remainder is unexplained. V and J calls plus clone size are reproduced from that table; the DNA served to infer D and trimming. Here the sample has 250,000 or so clones; 84% occur a single time. The ten top clones hold 1.5% to 1.9% of the sample.

What the authors observed across the whole study: Clinical and demographic metadata were provided uncurated, with the amount varying by source and participant.

As concerns this clone: Its antigen target is currently unknown. No base quality values were provided; no much bigger clone lies one nucleotide off.

The receptor's source is a woman between 40 and 55 years old who had recovered from COVID-19. Rearrangement joined TRBV6-1 to TRBJ2-1; TRBD2 fits 9 bases in the junction. The sequencing input was peripheral blood. The DNA sequence reads TGTGCCAGCAGTGACCTGACTAGCGGACCAAATGAGCAGTTCTTC. It translates as CASSDLTSGPNEQFF.